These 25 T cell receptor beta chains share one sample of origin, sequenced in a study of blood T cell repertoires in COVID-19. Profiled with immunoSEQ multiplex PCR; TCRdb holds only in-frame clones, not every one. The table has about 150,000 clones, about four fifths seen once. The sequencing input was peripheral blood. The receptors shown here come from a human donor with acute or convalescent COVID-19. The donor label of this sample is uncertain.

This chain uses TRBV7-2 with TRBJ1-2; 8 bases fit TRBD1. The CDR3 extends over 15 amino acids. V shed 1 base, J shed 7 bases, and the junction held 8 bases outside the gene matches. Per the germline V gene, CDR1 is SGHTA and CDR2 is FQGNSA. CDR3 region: CASSLGGRGRFGYTF. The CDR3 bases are TGTGCCAGCAGCTTAGGTGGCAGGGGGCGGTTTGGCTACACCTTC.

The CDR3 region has the DNA TGTGCCAGCACCCTACTAGGACGGGGGTTAAAAGAGACCCAGTACTTC. Translation gives CASTLLGRGLKETQYF. The chain joins TRBV5-6 to TRBJ2-5; TRBD2 is a possible D gene (6 bases). The CDR3 contains 16 residues. Germline CDR1 is SGHDT and CDR2 is YYEEEE. V was shortened by 6 bases and J by 3 bases, with 21 bases between the two germline ends. The full variable domain, rest sourced from reference TRBV5-6 and TRBJ2-5, is DAGVTQSPTHLIKTRGQQVTLRCSPKSGHDTVSWYQQALGQGPQFIFQYYEEEERQRGNFPDRFSGHQFPNYSSELNVNALLLGDSALYLCASTLLGRGLKETQYFGPGTRLLVL.

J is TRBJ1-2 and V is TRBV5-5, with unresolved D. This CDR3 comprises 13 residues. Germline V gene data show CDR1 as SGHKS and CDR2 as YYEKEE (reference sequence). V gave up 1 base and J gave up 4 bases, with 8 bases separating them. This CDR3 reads CASSLNSLYGYTF. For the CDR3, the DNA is TGTGCCAGCAGCTTGAATAGTCTCTATGGCTACACCTTC.

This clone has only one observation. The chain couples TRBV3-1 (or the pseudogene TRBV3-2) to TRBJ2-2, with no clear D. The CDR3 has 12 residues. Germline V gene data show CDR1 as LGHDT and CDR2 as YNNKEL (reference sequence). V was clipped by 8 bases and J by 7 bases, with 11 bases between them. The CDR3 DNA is TGTGCCAGCGGATCGAGGTACGGGGAGCTGTTTTTT. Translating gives CASGSRYGELFF.

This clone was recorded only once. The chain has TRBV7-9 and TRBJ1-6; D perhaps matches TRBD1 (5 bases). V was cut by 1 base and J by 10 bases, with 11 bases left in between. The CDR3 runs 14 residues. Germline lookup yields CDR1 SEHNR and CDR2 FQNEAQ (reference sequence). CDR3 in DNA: TGTGCCAGCAGCTTAGGTCAGGGCGGCTCACCCCTCCACTTT. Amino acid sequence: CASSLGQGGSPLHF.

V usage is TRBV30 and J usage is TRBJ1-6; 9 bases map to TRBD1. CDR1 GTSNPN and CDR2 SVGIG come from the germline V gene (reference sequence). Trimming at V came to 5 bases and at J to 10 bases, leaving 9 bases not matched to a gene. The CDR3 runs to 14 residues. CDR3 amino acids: CAWGTGTQGSPLHF. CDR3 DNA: TGTGCCTGGGGGACAGGGACGCAAGGATCACCCCTCCACTTT. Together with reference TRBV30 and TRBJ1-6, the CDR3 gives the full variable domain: SQTIHQWPATLVQPVGSPLSLECTVEGTSNPNLYWYRQAAGRGLQLLFYSVGIGQISSEVPQNLSASRPQDRQFILSSKKLLLSDSGFYLCAWGTGTQGSPLHFGNGTRLTVT.

The CDR3 here is CASSKVQGASNQPQHF. In nucleotides, the CDR3 is TGTGCCAGTAGTAAGGTACAGGGGGCGAGCAATCAGCCCCAGCATTTT. The chain uses TRBV19 and TRBJ1-5; TRBD1 matches 9 bases. Germline loops: CDR1 LNHDA, CDR2 SQIVND (reference sequence). CDR3 length equals 16 residues. V gave up 4 bases and J gave up 1 base; unmatched junction bases: 5.

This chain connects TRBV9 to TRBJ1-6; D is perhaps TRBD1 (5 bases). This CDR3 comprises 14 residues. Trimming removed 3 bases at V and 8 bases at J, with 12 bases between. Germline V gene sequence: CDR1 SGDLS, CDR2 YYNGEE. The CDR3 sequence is CASSAGGEYSPLHF. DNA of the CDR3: TGTGCCAGCAGCGCCGGGGGAGAGTATTCACCCCTCCACTTT.

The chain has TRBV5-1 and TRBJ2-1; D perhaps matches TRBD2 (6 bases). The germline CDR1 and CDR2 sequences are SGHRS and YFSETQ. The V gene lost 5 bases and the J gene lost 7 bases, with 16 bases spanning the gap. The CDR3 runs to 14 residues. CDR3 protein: CASRTGTLGNEQFF. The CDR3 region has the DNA TGCGCCAGCAGGACCGGGACTCTGGGGAATGAGCAGTTCTTC.

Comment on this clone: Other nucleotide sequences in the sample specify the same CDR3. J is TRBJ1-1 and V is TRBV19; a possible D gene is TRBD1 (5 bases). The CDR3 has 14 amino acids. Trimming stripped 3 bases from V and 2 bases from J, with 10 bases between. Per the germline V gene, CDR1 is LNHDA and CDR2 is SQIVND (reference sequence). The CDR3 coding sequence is TGTGCCAGTAGTATTAGGGACTCTAACACTGAAGCTTTCTTT. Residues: CASSIRDSNTEAFF.

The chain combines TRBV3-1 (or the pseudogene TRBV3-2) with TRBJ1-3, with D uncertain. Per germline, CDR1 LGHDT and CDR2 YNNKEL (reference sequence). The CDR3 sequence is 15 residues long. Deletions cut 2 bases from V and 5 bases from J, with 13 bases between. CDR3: CASSQSIGVRNTIYF. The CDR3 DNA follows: TGTGCCAGCAGCCAAAGTATCGGTGTGAGAAACACCATATATTTT.

CDR3 coding DNA: TGTGCCATACTCACCAAGAGGGATAATTCACCCCTCCACTTT. This gives the protein CAILTKRDNSPLHF. The chain carries TRBV6-5 and TRBJ1-6; D remains ambiguous. CDR3 length: 14 amino acids. Trimming took 10 bases from V and 5 from J, leaving 15 bases between them. Germline CDR1 is MNHEY and CDR2 is SVGAGI.

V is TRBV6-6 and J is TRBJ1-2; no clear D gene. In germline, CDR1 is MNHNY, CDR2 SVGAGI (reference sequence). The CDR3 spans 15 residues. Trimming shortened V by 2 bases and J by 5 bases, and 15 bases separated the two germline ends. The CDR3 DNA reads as TGTGCCAGCAGTTACGGTATCCAAGGAGGGTATGGCTACACCTTC. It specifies CASSYGIQGGYGYTF.

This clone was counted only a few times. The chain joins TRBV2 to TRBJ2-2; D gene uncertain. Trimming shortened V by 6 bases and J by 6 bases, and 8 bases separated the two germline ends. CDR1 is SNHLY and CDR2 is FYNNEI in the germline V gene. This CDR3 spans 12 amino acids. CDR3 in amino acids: CASRASPGELFF. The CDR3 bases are TGTGCCAGCAGGGCCTCCCCCGGGGAGCTGTTTTTT. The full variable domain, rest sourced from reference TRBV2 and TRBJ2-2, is EPEVTQTPSHQVTQMGQEVILRCVPISNHLYFYWYRQILGQKVEFLVSFYNNEISEKSEIFDDQFSVERPDGSNFTLKIRSTKLEDSAMYFCASRASPGELFFGEGSRLTVL.

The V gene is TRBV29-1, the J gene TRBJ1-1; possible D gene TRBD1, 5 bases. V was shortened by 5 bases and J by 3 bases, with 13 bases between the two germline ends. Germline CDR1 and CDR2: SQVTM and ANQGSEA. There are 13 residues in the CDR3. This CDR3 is CSVKQAMDTEAFF. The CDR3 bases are TGCAGCGTTAAACAGGCGATGGACACTGAAGCTTTCTTT.

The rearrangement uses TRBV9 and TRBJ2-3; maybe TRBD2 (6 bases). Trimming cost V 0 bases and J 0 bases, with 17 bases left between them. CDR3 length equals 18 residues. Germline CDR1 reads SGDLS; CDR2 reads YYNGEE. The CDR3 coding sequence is TGTGCCAGCAGCGTAGGAACCCTACTAGCTAGCAGCACAGATACGCAGTATTTT. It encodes CASSVGTLLASSTDTQYF.

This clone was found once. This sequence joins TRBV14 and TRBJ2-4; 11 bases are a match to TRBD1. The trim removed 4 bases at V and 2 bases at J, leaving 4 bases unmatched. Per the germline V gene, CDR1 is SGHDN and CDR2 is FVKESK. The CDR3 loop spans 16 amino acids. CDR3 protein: CASSLGQGGSKNIQYF. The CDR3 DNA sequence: TGTGCCAGCAGCCTGGGACAGGGGGGGTCCAAAAACATTCAGTACTTC.

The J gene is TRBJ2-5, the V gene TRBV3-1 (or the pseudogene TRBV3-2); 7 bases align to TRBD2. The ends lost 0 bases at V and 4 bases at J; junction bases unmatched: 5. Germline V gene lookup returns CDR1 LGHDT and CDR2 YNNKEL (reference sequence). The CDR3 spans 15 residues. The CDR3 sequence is CASSQDVLAIETQYF. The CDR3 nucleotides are TGTGCCAGCAGCCAAGATGTACTAGCGATAGAGACCCAGTACTTC.

CDR3 loop: CAWSVGLSYEQYF. The CDR3 nucleotides are TGTGCCTGGAGTGTAGGACTGAGCTACGAGCAGTACTTC. V is TRBV30 and J is TRBJ2-7; D might be TRBD2 (5 bases). CDR3 length equals 13 residues. The V gene's germline CDR1 is GTSNPN and CDR2 SVGIG (reference sequence). V lost 0 bases, J lost 3 bases, and 9 bases lay in between. Combining the CDR3 with reference TRBV30 and TRBJ2-7 gives the whole variable domain SQTIHQWPATLVQPVGSPLSLECTVEGTSNPNLYWYRQAAGRGLQLLFYSVGIGQISSEVPQNLSASRPQDRQFILSSKKLLLSDSGFYLCAWSVGLSYEQYFGPGTRLTVT.

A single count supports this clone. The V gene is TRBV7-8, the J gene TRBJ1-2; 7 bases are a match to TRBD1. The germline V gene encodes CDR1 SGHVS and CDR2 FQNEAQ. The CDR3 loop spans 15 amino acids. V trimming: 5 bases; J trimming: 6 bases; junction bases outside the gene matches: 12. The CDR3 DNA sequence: TGTGCCAGCAGCCTAGGACAGGCCTTGGTAGATGGCTACACCTTC. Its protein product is CASSLGQALVDGYTF.

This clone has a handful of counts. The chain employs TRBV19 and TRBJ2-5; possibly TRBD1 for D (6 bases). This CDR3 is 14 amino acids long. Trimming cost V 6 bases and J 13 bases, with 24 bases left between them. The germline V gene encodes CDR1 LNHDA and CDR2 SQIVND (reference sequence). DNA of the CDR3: TGTGCCAGTAGCGGCGCCGGGACACCGGGTTCCCGGTACTTC. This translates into CASSGAGTPGSRYF. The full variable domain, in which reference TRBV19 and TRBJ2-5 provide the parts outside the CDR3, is DGGITQSPKYLFRKEGQNVTLSCEQNLNHDAMYWYRQDPGQGLRLIYYSQIVNDFQKGDIAEGYSVSREKKESFPLTVTSAQKNPTAFYLCASSGAGTPGSRYFGPGTRLLVL.

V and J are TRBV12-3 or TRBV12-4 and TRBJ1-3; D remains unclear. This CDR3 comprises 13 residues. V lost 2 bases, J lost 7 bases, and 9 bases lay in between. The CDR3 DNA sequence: TGTGCCAGCAGTTTACAAGAGGGCAACACCATATATTTT. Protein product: CASSLQEGNTIYF.

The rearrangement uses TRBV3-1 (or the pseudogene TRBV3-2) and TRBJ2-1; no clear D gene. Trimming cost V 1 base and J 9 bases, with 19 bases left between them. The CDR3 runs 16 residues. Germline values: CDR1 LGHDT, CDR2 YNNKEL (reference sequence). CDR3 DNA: TGTGCCAGCAGCCAAGGGGTACCACCTTTTGGCGGTGAGCAGTTCTTC. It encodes CASSQGVPPFGGEQFF.

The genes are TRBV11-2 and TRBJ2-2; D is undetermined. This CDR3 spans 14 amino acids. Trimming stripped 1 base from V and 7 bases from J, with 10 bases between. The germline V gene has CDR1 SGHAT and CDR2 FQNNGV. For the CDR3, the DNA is TGTGCCAGCAGCTTAGCACCTTCAGGCGGGGAGCTGTTTTTT. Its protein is CASSLAPSGGELFF.

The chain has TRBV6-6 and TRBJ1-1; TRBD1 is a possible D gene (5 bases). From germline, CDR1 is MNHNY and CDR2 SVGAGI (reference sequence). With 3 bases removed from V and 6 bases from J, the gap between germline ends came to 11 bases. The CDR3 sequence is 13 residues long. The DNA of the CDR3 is TGTGCCAGCAGTTATACTACAGGAGCTGAAGCTTTCTTT. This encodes CASSYTTGAEAFF.